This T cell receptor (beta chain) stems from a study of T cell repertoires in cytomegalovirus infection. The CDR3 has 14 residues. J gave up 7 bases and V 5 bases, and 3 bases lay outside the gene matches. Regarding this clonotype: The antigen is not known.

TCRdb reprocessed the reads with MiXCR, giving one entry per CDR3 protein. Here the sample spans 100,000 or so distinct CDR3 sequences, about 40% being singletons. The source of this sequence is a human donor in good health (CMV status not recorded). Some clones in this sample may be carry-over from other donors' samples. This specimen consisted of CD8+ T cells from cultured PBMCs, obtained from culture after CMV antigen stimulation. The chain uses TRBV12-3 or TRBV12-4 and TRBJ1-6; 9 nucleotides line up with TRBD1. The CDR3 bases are TGTGCCAGCAGTCCGACAGGGGGGAATTCACCCCTCCACTTT. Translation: CASSPTGGNSPLHF.